The 10 T cell receptor beta chains reported below all come from one sample, sequenced in a study of blood T cell repertoires in COVID-19. Measured with immunoSEQ multiplex PCR; TCRdb has only the in-frame clones, and not every one. The table includes about 140,000 clones, about 80% detected once. The sample consisted of peripheral blood. The receptor set was obtained from a human donor in a cohort sampled during active COVID-19.

The chain joins TRBV6-7 to TRBJ2-1, with 7 bases matching TRBD2. TRBV6-7 is marked as an open reading frame, function uncertain. This CDR3 region has 17 residues. Trimming took 0 bases from V and 3 from J; bases not matched to a gene: 8. CDR3 coding DNA: TGTGCCAGCAGTTACTCAGGGCGGCGGGAGTGCTACAATGAGCAGTTCTTC. Its protein product is CASSYSGRRECYNEQFF.

This chain connects TRBV19 to TRBJ1-5; tentatively, D is TRBD1 (6 bases). The CDR3 contains 16 residues. Per germline, CDR1 LNHDA and CDR2 SQIVND (reference sequence). V was shortened by 3 bases and J by 6 bases, with 18 bases between the two germline ends. CDR3 region: CASSMGVQGSIQPQHF. For the CDR3, the DNA is TGTGCCAGTAGTATGGGGGTACAGGGTAGTATTCAGCCCCAGCATTTT.

This clone occurred a few times. V is TRBV18 and J is TRBJ1-1; TRBD1 aligns across 7 bases. Germline CDR1 reads KGHSH; CDR2 reads LQKENI. V was pared by 5 bases and J by 1 base, with 7 bases of the junction left unmatched. The CDR3 runs to 15 residues. CDR3 DNA sequence: TGTGCCAGCTCATCAAGGGACAGCCGGAACACTGAAGCTTTCTTT. As protein: CASSSRDSRNTEAFF.

V is TRBV2 and J is TRBJ1-5; D is ambiguous. Germline CDR1 SNHLY, CDR2 FYNNEI. The CDR3 totals 15 residues. V lost 7 bases and J lost 6, with 19 bases in between. The CDR3 DNA is TGTGCCAGCACCGGGGTCAATGTCGGTTCTCAGCCCCAGCATTTT. Translation gives CASTGVNVGSQPQHF.

Comment on this clone: The CDR3 does not end in the conserved phenylalanine or tryptophan, so this is likely a read error. No DNA is shown, since the ends of the CDR3 on it are uncertain; the CDR3 is the one TCRdb lists. V and J are TRBV10-1 and TRBJ1-1. The CDR3 totals 12 residues, both ends included. Germline V gene sequence: CDR1 WNHNN, CDR2 SYGVQD (reference sequence). Here the CDR3 reads CASSGGGQGLPG.

V and J are TRBV9 and TRBJ1-1, with TRBD1 identical over 7 bases. Germline CDR1 reads SGDLS; CDR2 reads YYNGEE. The CDR3 loop spans 14 amino acids. Losses at the gene ends were 2 bases for V and 6 bases for J; bases not matched to a gene: 7. CDR3 sequence (DNA): TGTGCCAGCAGCGTGACAGGGTCCGCCTCTGAAGCTTTCTTT. Translating it yields CASSVTGSASEAFF.

The V gene is TRBV19, the J gene TRBJ2-7; possibly TRBD1 for D (7 bases). Germline CDR1 is LNHDA and CDR2 is SQIVND (reference sequence). The CDR3 is 16 residues long. V dropped 6 bases and J dropped 4 bases, with 22 bases sitting between them. The DNA for the CDR3 is TGTGCCAGTAGCCCTGGGGACGGAGGGGGCTGGTACGAGCAGTACTTC. It encodes CASSPGDGGGWYEQYF.

V gene TRBV3-1 (or the pseudogene TRBV3-2) combines with J gene TRBJ1-2, with a tentative D call TRBD1 (6 bases). With 2 bases removed from V and 0 bases from J, the gap between germline ends came to 13 bases. Germline V gives CDR1 LGHDT, CDR2 YNNKEL (reference sequence). The CDR3 is 16 residues long. For the CDR3, the DNA is TGTGCCAGCAGCCAACGCGCGGGGGGCTCTAACTATGGCTACACCTTC. Translated, it gives CASSQRAGGSNYGYTF.

The chain couples TRBV4-1 to TRBJ2-5; no firm D call. V dropped 5 bases and J dropped 5 bases, with 12 bases sitting between them. CDR1 and CDR2 from the germline V gene are MGHRA and YSYEKL. The CDR3 has 13 residues. DNA for the CDR3: TGCGCCAGCAGCGCAGGAAATCGGGAGACCCAGTACTTC. This codes for CASSAGNRETQYF.

The V call is TRBV7-9, the J call TRBJ2-3; TRBD1 is a possible D gene (6 bases). Germline CDR1 is SEHNR and CDR2 is FQNEAQ (reference sequence). The CDR3 is 15 residues long. V lost 5 bases and J 1 base, leaving 13 bases between the germline ends. The CDR3 DNA is TGTGCCAGCAGCCACATCAGGGGCCGCACAGATACGCAGTATTTT. Translation: CASSHIRGRTDTQYF.